This passage covers 14 T cell receptor beta chains from one sample sequenced in a study of glioma-infiltrating T cells. The iRepertoire nested amplicon-rescue multiplex PCR amplified TCR alpha and beta CDR3s from RNA. Each CDR3 protein is one row after TCRdb ran MiXCR on the multiplex PCR reads. The table has 150,000 or so distinct CDR3 sequences, 30% to 40% seen once. Sequenced input: glioma tissue, nonneoplastic brain tissue, or PBMCs (not recorded which). These receptors all come from a human donor with low-grade glioma or glioblastoma, undergoing nonglioma brain surgery, or in good health (not recorded which).

The chain couples TRBV6-1 to TRBJ2-7; D remains ambiguous. CDR3 length: 14 residues. The germline gives CDR1 MNHNS, CDR2 SASEGT. Deletions cut 5 bases from V and 1 base from J, with 12 bases between. This CDR3 reads CASSLRFMSYEQYF. The CDR3 nucleotides are TGTGCCAGCAGTTTGAGGTTTATGTCCTACGAGCAGTACTTC.

The chain employs TRBV18 and TRBJ2-1; no firm D call. The CDR3 spans 14 residues. Between the trimmed V and J ends, which lost 2 bases and 7 bases, there was a span of 12 bases. The germline V gene encodes CDR1 KGHSH and CDR2 LQKENI. CDR3 DNA sequence: TGTGCCAGCTCACCAAGGTCGACGGTTAATGAGCAGTTCTTC. This translates into CASSPRSTVNEQFF.

To note about this clonotype: The junction differs from germline at one of its ends, possibly a read error. The genes are TRBV7-2 and TRBJ2-7; the D gene is possibly TRBD2 (6 bases). CDR3 length equals 13 residues. Germline V gives CDR1 SGHTA, CDR2 FQGNSA. This CDR3 reads CASILRPGEQQYF. CDR3 sequence (DNA): TGTGCCAGCATCTTAAGGCCGGGGGAGCAACAGTACTTC.

This chain connects TRBV7-8 to TRBJ2-1, with TRBD2 matching over 7 bases. The germline V gene has CDR1 SGHVS and CDR2 FQNEAQ. CDR3 size: 15 residues. V trimming: 1 base; J trimming: 6 bases; junction bases outside the gene matches: 6. CDR3 region: CASSLGLAPSNEQFF. In DNA form, the CDR3 reads TGTGCCAGCAGCTTAGGACTAGCTCCTAGCAATGAGCAGTTCTTC.

This clonotype has ten or more counts. The V gene is TRBV6-1, the J gene TRBJ1-6, with TRBD1 matching 9 bases. Looked up from germline, CDR1 is MNHNS and CDR2 is SASEGT. J gave up 6 bases and V 6 bases, and 6 bases lay outside the gene matches. This CDR3 has 15 amino acids. The CDR3 DNA is TGTGCCAGCAGCTTAACAGGGGGCTTTAATTCACCCCTCCACTTT. It encodes CASSLTGGFNSPLHF.

The rearrangement joins TRBV6-2 or TRBV6-3 to TRBJ2-1; possibly TRBD2 for D (5 bases). The CDR3 has 13 amino acids. The V end was cut by 6 bases, the J end by 13 bases, with 19 bases between. Germline V CDR1 and CDR2: MNHEY, SVGEGT. CDR3 residues: CASSKTRDQKQFF. Written as DNA, the CDR3 is TGTGCCAGCAGCAAAACACGGGATCAAAAACAGTTCTTC.

The genes are TRBV10-2 and TRBJ2-5, with D possibly TRBD2 on 6 matching bases. The V end lost 2 bases, the J end lost 14 bases, and 12 bases lay between the germline ends. CDR3 length: 11 amino acids. Germline CDR1 is WSHSY and CDR2 is SAAADI. The CDR3 DNA is TGCGCCAGCAGTGAGGGAAATAGCGGTTACTTC. Translation gives CASSEGNSGYF.

For the CDR3, the DNA is TGTGCCAGCAGAACCCGGACTAGCGGGATAGAGCAGTACTTC. Translation: CASRTRTSGIEQYF. The chain combines TRBV7-6 with TRBJ2-7; 12 bases are shared with TRBD2. The CDR3 has 14 amino acids. Germline CDR1 is SGHVS and CDR2 is FNYEAQ. Germline trimming cut 6 bases from V and 7 bases from J; bases unmatched to any gene: 7.

Many counts were recorded for this clonotype. This sequence joins TRBV20-1 and TRBJ2-1; D ambiguous. This CDR3 contains 12 residues. V shed 3 bases and J shed 2 bases, with 5 bases lying between them. From germline, CDR1 is DFQATT and CDR2 SNEGSKA (reference sequence). The chain's CDR3 is CSASVAYNEQFF. Here the CDR3 DNA reads TGCAGTGCTAGTGTCGCCTACAATGAGCAGTTCTTC.

The chain carries TRBV20-1 and TRBJ2-3; TRBD2 aligns across 8 bases. V was pared by 0 bases and J by 1 base, with 6 bases of the junction left unmatched. The CDR3 extends over 16 amino acids. Germline V CDR1 and CDR2: DFQATT, SNEGSKA (reference sequence). The CDR3 region has the DNA TGCAGTGCTAGAGATCGGGAGGGCTTGGGCACAGATACGCAGTATTTT. Its protein is CSARDREGLGTDTQYF.

The chain links TRBV7-9 to TRBJ2-3, with TRBD1 identical over 7 bases. CDR1 and CDR2 (germline): SEHNR, FQNEAQ (reference sequence). V dropped 4 bases and J dropped 5; count of bases not matched to a gene: 9. The CDR3 has 15 amino acids. Here the CDR3 reads CASSYVTGAGDTQYF. Here the CDR3 DNA reads TGTGCCAGCAGCTACGTTACAGGGGCCGGAGATACGCAGTATTTT.

The genes are TRBV20-1 and TRBJ2-1; 9 positions agree with TRBD1. J gave up 12 bases and V 6 bases, and 15 bases lay outside the gene matches. CDR1 is DFQATT, CDR2 SNEGSKA, per germline (reference sequence). This CDR3 has 14 residues. The CDR3, as DNA: TGCAGTGCCGAGCCGGGACAGGGAGTCGATGGGCAGTTCTTC. Protein product: CSAEPGQGVDGQFF.

The chain has TRBV12-3 or TRBV12-4 and TRBJ1-3; D ambiguous. The CDR3 loop spans 11 amino acids. V lost 8 bases and J lost 4, with 6 bases in between. The CDR3 sequence is CASHRGNTIYF. For the CDR3, the DNA is TGTGCCAGCCATCGAGGAAACACCATATATTTT.

There are a few counts of this clonotype. The chain joins TRBV6-1 to TRBJ1-4; 7 bases fit TRBD1. Germline V gives CDR1 MNHNS, CDR2 SASEGT. J lost 10 bases, V lost 4 bases, and 9 bases had no gene match. The CDR3 runs to 14 residues. Written as DNA, the CDR3 is TGTGCCAGCAGTGCCGGGACAGAAGGGAGAAAACTGTTTTTT. This translates into CASSAGTEGRKLFF.